This passage covers 31 T cell receptor beta chains from one sample sequenced in a study of shared clonotypes between healthy human individuals. The repertoire was sequenced with immunoSEQ multiplex PCR; TCRdb's copy has only in-frame clones and lacks some. Of 1.5 million to 1.9 million clones in the sample, 95% to 99% were seen once. Sequenced material: naive CD4+ T cells sorted from blood. The sample's subset: CD45RA+ positively selected. The receptors stem from a man aged 25 to 40 in good health.

This rearrangement joins TRBV6-5 to TRBJ2-7; TRBD1 might be the D (6 bases). There are 12 residues in the CDR3. Between the trimmed V and J ends, which lost 9 bases and 6 bases, there was a span of 15 bases. Per the germline V gene, CDR1 is MNHEY and CDR2 is SVGAGI. CDR3 sequence: CASRLTGGEQYF. The CDR3, as DNA: TGTGCCAGTCGATTGACAGGCGGCGAGCAGTACTTC.

This chain links TRBV19 with TRBJ2-7, with unresolved D. The CDR3 sequence is 14 residues long. The V end lost 1 base, the J end lost 2 bases, and 9 bases lay between the germline ends. Per germline, CDR1 LNHDA and CDR2 SQIVND (reference sequence). The CDR3, as DNA: TGTGCCAGTAGTATAGCAGAAGGGACCTACGAGCAGTACTTC. This codes for CASSIAEGTYEQYF.

This clone was seen only once. V usage is TRBV7-8 and J usage is TRBJ2-7, with D maybe TRBD2 (5 bases). V gave up 1 base and J gave up 6 bases, with 13 bases separating them. The CDR3 sequence is 14 residues long. Germline V gene lookup returns CDR1 SGHVS and CDR2 FQNEAQ. This CDR3 is CASSLDASSGEQYF. The CDR3 DNA is TGTGCCAGCAGCTTAGATGCTAGCTCGGGCGAGCAGTACTTC.

This clone was seen a handful of times. The chain employs TRBV6-1 and TRBJ2-1, with a possible D match to TRBD2 (6 bases). The CDR3 is 15 residues long. V shed 6 bases and J shed 0 bases, with 12 bases lying between them. CDR1 and CDR2 (germline): MNHNS, SASEGT. CDR3 sequence reads: CASSVGTASYNEQFF. The CDR3 region has the DNA TGTGCCAGCAGCGTTGGGACTGCCTCCTACAATGAGCAGTTCTTC.

J is TRBJ2-5 and V is TRBV9; maybe TRBD2 (6 bases). Germline V gene data show CDR1 as SGDLS and CDR2 as YYNGEE. CDR3 size: 14 residues. V lost 1 base and J 4 bases, leaving 11 bases between the germline ends. The CDR3 nucleotides read TGTGCCAGCAGCGTAACGGGAGTGGGAGAGACCCAGTACTTC. Translated: CASSVTGVGETQYF.

This clone was recorded once. This chain uses TRBV10-3 with TRBJ2-7; D perhaps matches TRBD2 (6 bases). Trimming cost V 3 bases and J 3 bases, with 12 bases left between them. Germline V CDR1 and CDR2: ENHRY, SYGVKD. The CDR3 contains 14 residues. CDR3: CAISDLLANYEQYF. The CDR3 DNA is TGTGCCATCAGTGACCTTCTAGCGAACTACGAGCAGTACTTC.

With regard to this clone: The same CDR3 also results from other DNA sequences found in this sample. The genes are TRBV5-1 and TRBJ2-5, with D unresolved. The CDR3 covers 12 residues. The germline gives CDR1 SGHRS, CDR2 YFSETQ. The V and J ends lost 5 bases and 1 base respectively, with 6 bases between them. CDR3 sequence reads: CASRRTQETQYF. The CDR3 DNA follows: TGCGCCAGCAGGCGTACCCAAGAGACCCAGTACTTC.

This chain connects TRBV4-2 to TRBJ2-7, with D possibly TRBD2 on 5 matching bases. The CDR3 loop spans 16 amino acids. The germline CDR1 and CDR2 sequences are LGHNA and YNFKEQ. The V gene lost 0 bases and the J gene lost 0 bases, with 12 bases spanning the gap. Here the CDR3 reads CASSQESRRGSYEQYF. In nucleotides, the CDR3 is TGTGCCAGCAGCCAAGAAAGCAGACGGGGCTCCTACGAGCAGTACTTC.

The rearrangement links TRBV6-6 to TRBJ1-2; no clear D. The CDR3 is 12 amino acids. V dropped 2 bases and J dropped 14 bases, with 15 bases sitting between them. CDR1 and CDR2 (germline): MNHNY, SVGAGI (reference sequence). The CDR3 loop is CASSYRTEAKTF. As DNA, the CDR3 is TGTGCCAGCAGTTACCGGACGGAGGCCAAAACCTTC.

Notes on this clone: Other DNA sequences in this specimen translate into the identical CDR3. This sequence joins TRBV6-5 and TRBJ2-1; D remains ambiguous. This CDR3 has 13 amino acids. The ends were cut back, 8 bases at V and 0 bases at J, with 8 bases in the middle. Germline values: CDR1 MNHEY, CDR2 SVGAGI. CDR3 coding DNA: TGTGCCAGCCGGAGAAGCTCCTACAATGAGCAGTTCTTC. Its translation: CASRRSSYNEQFF.

The genes are TRBV5-4 and TRBJ2-3; D is undetermined. CDR1 is SGHNT, CDR2 YYREEE, per germline (reference sequence). Trimming took off 3 bases at V and 5 bases at J, with 10 bases between the two ends. The CDR3 is 13 residues long. In DNA form, the CDR3 reads TGTGCCAGCAGCTCGCTAGAGAGAGATACGCAGTATTTT. Residues: CASSSLERDTQYF.

The chain joins TRBV7-8 to TRBJ1-5; D remains unclear. Trimming cost V 6 bases and J 7 bases, with 10 bases left between them. The CDR3 loop spans 12 amino acids. Germline V gene data show CDR1 as SGHVS and CDR2 as FQNEAQ. CDR3 loop: CASSPHGQPQHF. CDR3 bases: TGTGCCAGCAGTCCACACGGGCAGCCCCAGCATTTT.

J is TRBJ2-3 and V is TRBV18; the match to TRBD1 covers 8 bases. The germline V gene encodes CDR1 KGHSH and CDR2 LQKENI. The CDR3 runs to 17 residues. Germline trimming cut 3 bases from V and 3 bases from J; bases unmatched to any gene: 11. CDR3 amino acids: CASSPVQGARGTDTQYF. DNA of the CDR3: TGTGCCAGCTCACCGGTGCAGGGGGCGCGAGGGACAGATACGCAGTATTTT.

The CDR3, as DNA: TGTGCCAGCAGCTCGAGAGACAATGAGCAGTTCTTC. Translated, it gives CASSSRDNEQFF. The V gene is TRBV5-8, the J gene TRBJ2-1; D is unresolved. The ends were cut back, 3 bases at V and 5 bases at J, with 6 bases in the middle. Germline CDR1 reads SGHTS; CDR2 reads YDEGEE. This CDR3 has 12 residues.

The rearrangement joins TRBV18 to TRBJ2-5; D is uncertain. This CDR3 region has 11 residues. V lost 5 bases and J 7 bases, leaving 8 bases between the germline ends. Looked up from germline, CDR1 is KGHSH and CDR2 is LQKENI. The CDR3 is CASSTERTQYF. The CDR3 nucleotides are TGTGCCAGCTCAACGGAGAGGACCCAGTACTTC.

The V gene is TRBV11-2, the J gene TRBJ1-1, with unresolved D. The CDR3 loop spans 16 amino acids. CDR1 SGHAT and CDR2 FQNNGV come from the germline V gene. Trimming stripped 5 bases from V and 1 base from J, with 17 bases between. CDR3 in DNA: TGTGCCAGCAGCCAGGCCGACGGACGGAAGAACACTGAAGCTTTCTTT. This gives the protein CASSQADGRKNTEAFF.

The chain employs TRBV5-6 and TRBJ2-1, with 11 nucleotides matching TRBD2. Per the germline V gene, CDR1 is SGHDT and CDR2 is YYEEEE. The trim removed 4 bases at V and 7 bases at J, leaving 16 bases unmatched. The CDR3 has 18 amino acids. CDR3 nucleotide sequence: TGTGCCAGCAGCACGGGCTCTCTAGCGGGAGGCCTCCGGAATGAGCAGTTCTTC. This translates into CASSTGSLAGGLRNEQFF.

The chain recombines TRBV7-2 with TRBJ2-1; tentative D call: TRBD2 (6 bases). In germline, CDR1 is SGHTA, CDR2 FQGNSA. Trimming pared 8 bases from V and 7 bases from J, leaving 21 bases between. The CDR3 runs 15 residues. This CDR3 reads CASATEGTLGNEQFF. CDR3 coding DNA: TGTGCCAGCGCTACGGAGGGTACCCTTGGGAATGAGCAGTTCTTC.

This chain joins TRBV29-1 and TRBJ1-1; D unresolved. The length of the CDR3 is 14 residues. Germline V gene data show CDR1 as SQVTM and CDR2 as ANQGSEA. Trimming cost V 6 bases and J 0 bases, with 14 bases left between them. CDR3: CSVAPGYLNTEAFF. The CDR3 DNA sequence: TGCAGCGTCGCCCCCGGTTACTTGAACACTGAAGCTTTCTTT.

The chain combines TRBV28 with TRBJ2-7; D gene ambiguous. The CDR3 spans 14 residues. Looked up from germline, CDR1 is MDHEN and CDR2 is SYDVKM. V lost 4 bases to trimming and J lost 2 bases, with 12 bases between them. The CDR3 DNA reads TGTGCCAGCAGTTCCCCCGTGGGGACCTACGAGCAGTACTTC. Its protein is CASSSPVGTYEQYF.

The chain recombines TRBV7-9 with TRBJ2-7; the D gene is possibly TRBD1 (6 bases). The CDR3 runs 15 residues. V lost 1 base and J 0 bases, leaving 10 bases between the germline ends. Germline V gene sequence: CDR1 SEHNR, CDR2 FQNEAQ (reference sequence). CDR3 DNA sequence: TGTGCCAGCAGCTTAGAGACAGGCGTCTCCTACGAGCAGTACTTC. As protein: CASSLETGVSYEQYF.

J is TRBJ1-4 and V is TRBV5-1; TRBD1 aligns across 7 bases. The CDR3 extends over 15 amino acids. The V gene's germline CDR1 is SGHRS and CDR2 YFSETQ. Unmatched junction bases numbered 11, after V lost 4 bases and J lost 8 bases. Here the CDR3 DNA reads TGCGCCAGCAGCGAACAGGGGATGGTTCAGGAAAAACTGTTTTTT. Translation: CASSEQGMVQEKLFF.

The V and J genes are TRBV5-6 and TRBJ2-5; possibly TRBD2 for D (5 bases). Germline V gene lookup returns CDR1 SGHDT and CDR2 YYEEEE. Between the trimmed V and J ends, which lost 0 bases and 5 bases, there was a span of 11 bases. The length of the CDR3 is 14 residues. This CDR3 reads CASSLAGVSETQYF. The CDR3 region has the DNA TGTGCCAGCAGCTTGGCCGGGGTTTCGGAGACCCAGTACTTC.

The chain couples TRBV5-5 to TRBJ2-7; a weak D match, TRBD1 (6 bases). Germline assignment: CDR1 SGHKS and CDR2 YYEKEE (reference sequence). The CDR3 extends over 13 amino acids. The V end lost 4 bases, the J end lost 3 bases, and 11 bases lay between the germline ends. The CDR3 sequence is CASSPSGDYEQYF. The CDR3 DNA follows: TGTGCCAGCAGCCCTTCAGGGGACTACGAGCAGTACTTC.

There are a few counts of this clone. The rearrangement uses TRBV5-6 and TRBJ1-5, with TRBD1 matching over 7 bases. Germline V gene lookup returns CDR1 SGHDT and CDR2 YYEEEE. V dropped 4 bases and J dropped 4; count of bases not matched to a gene: 2. CDR3 length equals 13 residues. The chain's CDR3 is CASSLTGNQPQHF. The CDR3 coding sequence is TGTGCCAGCAGCCTGACAGGGAATCAGCCCCAGCATTTT.

The V call is TRBV19, the J call TRBJ2-3, with 10 bases identical to TRBD2. This CDR3 spans 16 amino acids. CDR1 LNHDA and CDR2 SQIVND come from the germline V gene (reference sequence). With V trimmed by 5 bases and J by 6 bases, 11 bases remained unmatched. The CDR3 DNA reads as TGTGCCAGTAGTGAAATCCTAGCGGGAGAGTCCGATACGCAGTATTTT. This sequence encodes CASSEILAGESDTQYF.

V usage is TRBV25-1 and J usage is TRBJ1-1; no reliable D call. Germline values: CDR1 MGHDK, CDR2 SYGVNS. This CDR3 region has 14 residues. The V gene lost 4 bases and the J gene lost 6 bases, with 15 bases spanning the gap. The CDR3 nucleotides are TGTGCCAGCAGTGCCGACGCCTGGGGAGCTGAAGCTTTCTTT. It is translated as CASSADAWGAEAFF.

Note on this clone: A junction boundary mismatches the germline segment, possibly from a read error. V usage is TRBV10-2 and J usage is TRBJ2-7; no reliable D call. The V gene's germline CDR1 is WSHSY and CDR2 SAAADI. The CDR3 consists of 11 residues. The CDR3 bases are TGCGCCAGCAGTCGCTCCCACGAGCAGTACTTC. Its translation: CASSRSHEQYF.

The V and J genes are TRBV19 and TRBJ2-3; D not resolved. Germline V gene sequence: CDR1 LNHDA, CDR2 SQIVND (reference sequence). CDR3 length equals 14 residues. V shed 2 bases and J shed 5 bases, with 11 bases lying between them. The CDR3 DNA reads TGTGCCAGTAGTATACGGCCGGTGGGAGATACGCAGTATTTT. It encodes CASSIRPVGDTQYF.

In its sample, this clone was seen once. This rearrangement joins TRBV5-4 to TRBJ2-7; TRBD1 is a possible D gene (5 bases). With 7 bases removed from V and 7 bases from J, the gap between germline ends came to 15 bases. Germline V CDR1 and CDR2: SGHNT, YYREEE (reference sequence). The CDR3 has 12 residues. CDR3 sequence (DNA): TGTGCCAGCGGGTTTGGGGCGTCGGAGCAGTACTTC. Translation: CASGFGASEQYF.

This clone was recorded only once. The chain carries TRBV14 and TRBJ1-1, with D possibly matching TRBD1 (6 bases). The germline V gene encodes CDR1 SGHDN and CDR2 FVKESK. The V end was cut by 2 bases, the J end by 3 bases, with 13 bases between. This CDR3 has 15 residues. The CDR3 loop reads CASSQFGGQDTEAFF. CDR3 DNA sequence: TGTGCCAGCAGCCAATTTGGGGGGCAGGACACTGAAGCTTTCTTT.